This T cell receptor (beta chain) was observed in a study of blood T cell repertoires in COVID-19. At the level of the study: Specimens from acute and convalescent COVID-19 originated in the United States, Italy and Spain. From T cells, B-cell-depleted T cells, or PBMCs came the material, which was cDNA or gDNA.

Original processing notes: By means of reference gene primer amplification, nucleated cell counts were estimated. Using immunoSEQ multiplex PCR, the repertoire was profiled, and TCRdb retains in-frame clones only, with some absent. D and trimming were read from the DNA, whereas the V and J calls and clone size are those reported in that table. The sample gives around 86,000 clones, about four fifths of which show up once; roughly 10% is in the top ten. CDR3 length: 15 amino acids. V dropped 2 bases and J dropped 1; count of bases not matched to a gene: 4. Germline loops: CDR1 SGHNT, CDR2 YYREEE (reference sequence).

Source material: peripheral blood. The chain combines TRBV5-4 with TRBJ2-7, with 9 bases identical to TRBD2. This receptor was identified in a human donor in a cohort sampled during active COVID-19. The CDR3 spells CASSFLLAGSYEQYF. CDR3 DNA sequence: TGTGCCAGCAGCTTCCTACTAGCGGGTTCCTACGAGCAGTACTTC.